These T cell receptor beta chains were read from a single sample in a study of somatic mutations in cytotoxic T cells in rheumatoid arthritis. Some clones are missing from TCRdb's copy, which holds only in-frame ones; the method was immunoSEQ multiplex PCR. The table has approximately 13,000 clones, around 72% seen once. The sequenced sample was CD8+ T cells sorted from blood. The receptors were gathered from an adult with rheumatoid arthritis. CDR3s include the opening cysteine and the closing phenylalanine or tryptophan. A D gene is named only where the DNA matches it firmly. Part of the rows lack a size; the others show once, few, many or a class for expanded clones.

cdr3_aa	cdr3_nt	d_call	v_call	clone_size	j_call	cdr3_length
CASSLGDGTGPVGFF	TGTGCCAGCAGCTTAGGGGACGGGACAGGTCCCGTCGGATTCTTC	TRBD1	TRBV7-9	NA	TRBJ2-1	15
CASSLVGGSGYTF	TGTGCCAGCAGTTTGGTCGGTGGAAGTGGCTACACCTTC	NA	TRBV27	once	TRBJ1-2	13
CASSLRMFRGGPYNEQFF	TGTGCCAGCAGCCTGAGAATGTTCCGGGGGGGACCTTACAATGAGCAGTTCTTC	TRBD2	TRBV5-4	once	TRBJ2-1	18
CASSVDRIATDTQYF	TGTGCCAGCAGCGTAGACAGGATAGCAACAGATACGCAGTATTTT	NA	TRBV9	NA	TRBJ2-3	15
CASSWVYDTEAFF	TGTGCCAGCAGCTGGGTGTACGACACTGAAGCTTTCTTT	NA	TRBV5-6	NA	TRBJ1-1	13
CASSQPWGTSGGSGETQYF	TGCGCCAGCAGCCAGCCTTGGGGTACTAGCGGGGGTTCAGGAGAGACCCAGTACTTC	TRBD2	TRBV4-1	once	TRBJ2-5	19
CASSFLGQGNEKLFF	TGTGCCAGCAGCTTCCTGGGGCAGGGTAATGAAAAACTGTTTTTT	NA	TRBV11-2	NA	TRBJ1-4	15
CASSVGSLEAFF	TGTGCCAGCAGTGTCGGAAGCTTGGAAGCTTTCTTT	NA	TRBV2	few	TRBJ1-1	12
CASSLEGSRWLGYTF	TGTGCCAGCAGCTTGGAGGGGAGCAGGTGGTTGGGCTACACCTTC	NA	TRBV5-5	NA	TRBJ1-2	15
CAISESIGSEAFF	TGTGCCATCAGTGAGTCGATCGGGAGTGAAGCTTTCTTT	NA	TRBV10-3	NA	TRBJ1-1	13
CASSVGIRGGAYEQFF	TGTGCCAGCAGCGTAGGAATCCGCGGGGGGGCGTATGAGCAGTTCTTC	TRBD2	TRBV9	NA	TRBJ2-1	16
CASSEVVGGSGANVLTF	TGTGCCAGCAGTGAGGTCGTAGGGGGGTCTGGGGCCAACGTCCTGACTTTC	NA	TRBV6-1	once	TRBJ2-6	17
CASSPADFHEQYF	TGCGCCAGCAGCCCCGCTGACTTCCACGAGCAGTACTTC	NA	TRBV4-1	few	TRBJ2-7	13
CASASGLAVEQFF	TGTGCCAGCGCGTCCGGACTAGCGGTTGAGCAGTTCTTC	TRBD2	TRBV4-2	NA	TRBJ2-1	13
CASGLSLTTNTGELFF	TGTGCTAGTGGTTTGTCTCTAACTACGAACACCGGGGAGCTGTTTTTT	NA	TRBV12-5	NA	TRBJ2-2	16
CASSERDRLYEQYF	TGTGCCAGCAGTGAACGGGATCGGCTCTACGAGCAGTACTTC	NA	TRBV2	NA	TRBJ2-7	14
CASKKTLGGQETQYF	TGTGCCAGCAAAAAAACCTTGGGGGGACAAGAGACCCAGTACTTC	NA	TRBV7-9	NA	TRBJ2-5	15
CASSVQGVAYEQYF	TGTGCCAGCAGCGTCCAGGGGGTGGCCTACGAGCAGTACTTC	TRBD1	TRBV7-8	NA	TRBJ2-7	14
CATSRDRSNTGELFF	TGTGCCACCAGCAGAGATCGATCAAACACCGGGGAGCTGTTTTTT	NA	TRBV15	NA	TRBJ2-2	15
CASSEGTNGYGYTF	TGTGCCAGCAGCGAGGGGACGAACGGCTATGGCTACACCTTC	NA	TRBV9	NA	TRBJ1-2	14